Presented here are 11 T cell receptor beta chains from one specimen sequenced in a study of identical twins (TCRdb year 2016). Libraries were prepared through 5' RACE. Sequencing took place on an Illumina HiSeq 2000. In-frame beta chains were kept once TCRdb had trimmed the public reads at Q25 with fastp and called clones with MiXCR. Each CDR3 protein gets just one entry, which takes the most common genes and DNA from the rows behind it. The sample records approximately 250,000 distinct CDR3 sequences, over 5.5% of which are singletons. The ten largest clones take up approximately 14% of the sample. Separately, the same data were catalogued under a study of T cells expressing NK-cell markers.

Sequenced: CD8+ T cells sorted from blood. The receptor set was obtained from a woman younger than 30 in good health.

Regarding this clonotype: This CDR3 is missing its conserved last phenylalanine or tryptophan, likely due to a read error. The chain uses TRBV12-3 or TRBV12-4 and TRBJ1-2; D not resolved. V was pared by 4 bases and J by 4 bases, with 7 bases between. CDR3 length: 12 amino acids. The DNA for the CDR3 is TGTGCCAGCAGTTATGGATCCTATGGCTACACCTTG. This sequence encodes CASSYGSYGYTL.

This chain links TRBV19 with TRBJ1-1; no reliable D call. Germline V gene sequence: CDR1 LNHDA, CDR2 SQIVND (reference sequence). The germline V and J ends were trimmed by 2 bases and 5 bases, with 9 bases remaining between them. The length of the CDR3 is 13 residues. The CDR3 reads CASSIQTRTEAFF. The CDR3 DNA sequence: TGTGCCAGTAGTATACAAACGCGGACTGAAGCTTTCTTT.

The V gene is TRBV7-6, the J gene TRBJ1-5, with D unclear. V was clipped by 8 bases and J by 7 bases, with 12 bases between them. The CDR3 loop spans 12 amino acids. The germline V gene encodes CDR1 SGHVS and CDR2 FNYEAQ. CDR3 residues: CASGGGEQPQHF. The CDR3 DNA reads TGTGCCAGCGGCGGAGGCGAGCAGCCCCAGCATTTT.

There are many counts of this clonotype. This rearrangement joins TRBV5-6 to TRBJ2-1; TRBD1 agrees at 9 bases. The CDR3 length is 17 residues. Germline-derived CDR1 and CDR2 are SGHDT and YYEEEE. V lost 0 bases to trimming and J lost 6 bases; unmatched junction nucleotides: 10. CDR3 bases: TGTGCCAGCAGCTTGGGCCTGGGACAGGGTACTCCCAATGAGCAGTTCTTC. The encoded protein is CASSLGLGQGTPNEQFF.

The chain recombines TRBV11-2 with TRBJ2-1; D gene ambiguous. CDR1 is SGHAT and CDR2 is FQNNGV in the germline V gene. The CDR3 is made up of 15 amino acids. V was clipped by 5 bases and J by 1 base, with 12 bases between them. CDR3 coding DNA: TGTGCCAGCAGCCCTTGGGATACGTCCTACAATGAGCAGTTCTTC. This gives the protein CASSPWDTSYNEQFF. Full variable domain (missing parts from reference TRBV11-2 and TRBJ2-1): EAGVAQSPRYKIIEKRQSVAFWCNPISGHATLYWYQQILGQGPKLLIQFQNNGVVDDSQLPKDRFSAERLKGVDSTLKIQPAKLEDSAVYLCASSPWDTSYNEQFFGPGTRLTVL.

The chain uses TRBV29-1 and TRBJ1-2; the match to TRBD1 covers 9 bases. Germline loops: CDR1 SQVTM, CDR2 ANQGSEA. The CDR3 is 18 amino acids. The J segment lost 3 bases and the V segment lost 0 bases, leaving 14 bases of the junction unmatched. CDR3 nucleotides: TGCAGCGTTGAAGATAGAGGACAGGGGTCTTCGTTTGACTATGGCTACACCTTC. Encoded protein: CSVEDRGQGSSFDYGYTF.

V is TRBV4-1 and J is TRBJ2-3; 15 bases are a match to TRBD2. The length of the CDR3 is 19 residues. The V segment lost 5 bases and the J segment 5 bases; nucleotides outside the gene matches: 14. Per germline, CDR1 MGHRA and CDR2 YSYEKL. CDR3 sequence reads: CASSNHRRTSGGDLDTQYF. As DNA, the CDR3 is TGCGCCAGCAGCAATCATCGGCGGACTAGCGGGGGGGACCTAGATACGCAGTATTTT.

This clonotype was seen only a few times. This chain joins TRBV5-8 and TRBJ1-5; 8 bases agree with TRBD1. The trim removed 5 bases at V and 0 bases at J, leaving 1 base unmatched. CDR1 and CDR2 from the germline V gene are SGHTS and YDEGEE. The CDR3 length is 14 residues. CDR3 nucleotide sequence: TGTGCCAGCAGGGACAGGGATAGCAATCAGCCCCAGCATTTT. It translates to CASRDRDSNQPQHF.

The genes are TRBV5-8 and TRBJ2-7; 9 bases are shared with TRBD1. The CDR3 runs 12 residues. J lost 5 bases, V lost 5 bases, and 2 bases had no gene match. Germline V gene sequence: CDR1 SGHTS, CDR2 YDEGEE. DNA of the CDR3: TGTGCCAGCAGGTGGGACAGGGACGAGCAGTACTTC. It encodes CASRWDRDEQYF.

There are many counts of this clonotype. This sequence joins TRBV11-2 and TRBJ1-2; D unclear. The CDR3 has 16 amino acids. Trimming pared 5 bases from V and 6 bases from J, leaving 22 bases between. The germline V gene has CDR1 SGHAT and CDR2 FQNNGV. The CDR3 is CASSPSPNRNRHGYTF. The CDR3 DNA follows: TGTGCCAGCAGCCCAAGCCCGAATAGGAATCGGCATGGCTACACCTTC.

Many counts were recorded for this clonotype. CDR3 in amino acids: CSARDIAGAWNEQFF. CDR3 bases: TGCAGTGCTAGAGACATAGCGGGGGCCTGGAATGAGCAGTTCTTC. V is TRBV20-1 and J is TRBJ2-1; TRBD2 matches 9 bases. CDR3 length: 15 amino acids. Germline loops: CDR1 DFQATT, CDR2 SNEGSKA (reference sequence). The trim removed 0 bases at V and 7 bases at J, leaving 7 bases unmatched.